Listed here is a single T cell receptor beta chain. The specificity of this receptor is unknown. Nothing much larger sits one base from this clone, and base qualities are not available. The method was the immunoSEQ multiplex PCR assay. The table comes from immuneACCESS by way of TCRdb, which keeps in-frame sequences with V and J called. Part of the clones is missing from these tables; in studies checked, under half for an unresolved V gene and the rest for unknown reasons. The sample includes about 140,000 clones, with about nine tenths observed a single time. Together, the top ten hold more than 1.5% of the sample. The sample originates from a study of CD4+ T cells in melanoma (dated by TCRdb to between 2021 and 2024). Context from the whole study: Neoantigen-specific CD4+ T cells in human melanoma were investigated in the study. What the work shows at the level of the full study, not this receptor alone: Neoantigen-specific CD4+ T cells were reported to be correlated with the function of CD8+ T cells, macrophages and B cells. Diverse differentiation states were reported to be shown by neoantigen-specific CD4+ T cells in melanoma.

The donors were melanoma patients. This clonotype was obtained from a human donor with melanoma.

The nucleotide sequence is TGTGCCAGCTCGGGAGAAAGGCTCGCCGATCCTTTCTTT. It translates as CASSGERLADPFF. The rearrangement combines TRBV18 with TRBJ1-1, with the D gene call left open. The germline ends are 20 bases apart after V is trimmed by 6 bases and J by 12 bases. Via the germline V gene, CDR1 is KGHSH and CDR2 LQKENI. Spanning cysteine to phenylalanine, the CDR3 consists of 13 amino acids. The read is trimmed to its CDR3 DNA, 39 bases read in frame from base 1.